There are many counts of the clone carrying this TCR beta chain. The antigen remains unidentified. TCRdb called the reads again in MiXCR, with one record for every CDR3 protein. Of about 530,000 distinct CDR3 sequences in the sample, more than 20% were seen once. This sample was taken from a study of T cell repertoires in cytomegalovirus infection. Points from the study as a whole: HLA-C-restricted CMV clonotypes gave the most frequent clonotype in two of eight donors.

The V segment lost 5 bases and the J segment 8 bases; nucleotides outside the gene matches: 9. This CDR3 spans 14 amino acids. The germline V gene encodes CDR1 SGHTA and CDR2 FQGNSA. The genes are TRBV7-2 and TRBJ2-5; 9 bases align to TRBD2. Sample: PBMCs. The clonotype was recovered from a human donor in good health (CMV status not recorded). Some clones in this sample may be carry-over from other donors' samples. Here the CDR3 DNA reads TGTGCCAGCAGCGATAGCGGGGGCGGTGAAACCCAGTACTTC. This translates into CASSDSGGGETQYF.